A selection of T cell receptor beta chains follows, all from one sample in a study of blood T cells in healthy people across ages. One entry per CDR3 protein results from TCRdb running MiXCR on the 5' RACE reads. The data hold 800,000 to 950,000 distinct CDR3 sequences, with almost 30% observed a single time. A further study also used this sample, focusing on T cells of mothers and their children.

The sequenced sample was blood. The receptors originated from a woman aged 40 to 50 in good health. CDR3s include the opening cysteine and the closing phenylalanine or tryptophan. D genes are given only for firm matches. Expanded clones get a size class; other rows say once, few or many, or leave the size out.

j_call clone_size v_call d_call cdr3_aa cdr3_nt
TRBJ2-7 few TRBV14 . CASSQLDREVYEQYF TGTGCCAGCAGCCAACTAGACAGGGAGGTGTACGAGCAGTACTTC
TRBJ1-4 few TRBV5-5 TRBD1 CASSWGQGRGEKLFF TGTGCCAGCAGCTGGGGACAGGGGAGGGGTGAAAAACTGTTTTTT
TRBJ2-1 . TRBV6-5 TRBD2 CASSRTSGSMGNEQFF TGTGCCAGCAGTCGGACTAGCGGGAGTATGGGGAATGAGCAGTTCTTC
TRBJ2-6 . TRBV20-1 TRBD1 CSARDVQGSFGGANVLTF TGCAGTGCTAGAGACGTACAGGGGTCCTTCGGTGGGGCCAACGTCCTGACTTTC
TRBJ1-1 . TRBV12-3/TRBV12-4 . CASRDQGNTEAFF TGTGCCAGCAGGGACCAGGGGAACACTGAAGCTTTCTTT
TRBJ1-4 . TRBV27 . CASRSGITNEKLFF TGTGCCAGCAGGTCAGGGATCACTAATGAAAAACTGTTTTTT
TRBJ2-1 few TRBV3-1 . CASSQEFGEQFF TGTGCCAGCAGCCAAGAGTTTGGGGAGCAGTTCTTC
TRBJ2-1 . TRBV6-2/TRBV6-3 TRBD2 CASSTRDYSNNEQFF TGTGCCAGCAGTACCCGGGACTACAGCAACAATGAGCAGTTCTTC
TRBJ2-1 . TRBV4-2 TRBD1 CASSQEGQGATQFF TGTGCCAGCAGCCAAGAGGGACAGGGGGCGACCCAGTTCTTC
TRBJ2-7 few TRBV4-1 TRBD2 CASSQLHLAGDEQYF TGCGCCAGCAGCCAACTGCACCTAGCGGGGGACGAGCAGTACTTC
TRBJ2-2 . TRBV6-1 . CASSEVAGELFF TGTGCCAGCAGTGAGGTGGCCGGGGAGCTGTTTTTT
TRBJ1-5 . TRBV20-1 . CSAEGGNQPQHF TGCAGTGCGGAAGGGGGTAATCAGCCCCAGCATTTT
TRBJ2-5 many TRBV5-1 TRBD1 CASSLVGTAGSSAETQYF TGCGCCAGCAGCTTGGTCGGGACAGCTGGTAGTAGTGCGGAGACCCAGTACTTC
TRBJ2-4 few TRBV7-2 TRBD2 CASSLALERGSFRAKNIQYF TGTGCCAGCAGCTTAGCGCTGGAGCGGGGGAGTTTTCGAGCCAAAAACATTCAGTACTTC
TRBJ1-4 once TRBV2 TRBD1 CASSRDRGLEKRFF TGTGCCAGCAGTCGGGACAGGGGGCTTGAAAAACGGTTTTTT
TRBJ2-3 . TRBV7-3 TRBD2 CASSPNGRGEADTQYF TGTGCCAGCAGCCCAAATGGTCGGGGGGAGGCAGATACGCAGTATTTT
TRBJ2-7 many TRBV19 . CASTGGSPREQYF TGTGCCAGTACTGGGGGCTCCCCTCGGGAGCAGTACTTC
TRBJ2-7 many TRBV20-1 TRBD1 CSAEQGPPYEQYF TGCAGTGCGGAACAGGGGCCTCCCTACGAGCAGTACTTC
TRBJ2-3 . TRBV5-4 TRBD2 CASSSRLAGGYTTDTQYF TGTGCCAGCAGCTCAAGACTAGCGGGGGGCTACACGACAGATACGCAGTATTTT
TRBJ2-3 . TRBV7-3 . CAGSSGRDTQYF TGTGCCGGCAGCTCGGGACGGGATACGCAGTATTTT
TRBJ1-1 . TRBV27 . CASSLPPGRTEAFF TGTGCCAGCAGTTTACCCCCAGGGAGGACTGAAGCTTTCTTT
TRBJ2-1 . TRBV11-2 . CASSPRADKSYNEQFF TGTGCCAGCAGCCCCCGGGCCGATAAATCCTACAATGAGCAGTTCTTC
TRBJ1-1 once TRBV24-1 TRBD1 CATSDPGQGGTEAFF TGTGCCACCAGTGACCCTGGACAGGGAGGAACTGAAGCTTTCTTT
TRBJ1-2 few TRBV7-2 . CASSFREPNGYTF TGTGCCAGCAGCTTTAGGGAACCGAATGGCTACACCTTC
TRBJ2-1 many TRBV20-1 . CSASRLGIISSYNEQFF TGCAGTGCTAGTCGGCTAGGGATTATCAGCTCCTACAATGAGCAGTTCTTC
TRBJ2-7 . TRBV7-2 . CASSLYPWRTTYEQYF TGTGCCAGCAGCTTATACCCTTGGCGGACTACCTACGAGCAGTACTTC
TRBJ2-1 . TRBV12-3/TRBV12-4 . CASSPGQNEQFF TGTGCCAGCAGTCCCGGACAGAATGAGCAGTTCTTC
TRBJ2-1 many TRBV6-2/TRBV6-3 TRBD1 CASTRQGAPYNEQFF TGTGCCAGCACCCGACAGGGGGCGCCTTACAATGAGCAGTTCTTC
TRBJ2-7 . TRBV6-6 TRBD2 CASRRPLAGAYEQYF TGTGCCAGCAGAAGACCACTAGCGGGGGCCTACGAGCAGTACTTC
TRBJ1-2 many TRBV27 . CASSLIPGSDSYGYTF TGTGCCAGCAGTTTAATTCCCGGGTCAGACTCCTATGGCTACACCTTC
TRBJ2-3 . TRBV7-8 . CASSLSTRVTDTQYF TGTGCCAGCAGCTTATCAACTAGGGTAACTGATACGCAGTATTTT
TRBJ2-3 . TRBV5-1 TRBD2 CASSLSPSGATDTQYF TGCGCCAGCAGCTTGAGTCCTAGCGGAGCCACAGATACGCAGTATTTT
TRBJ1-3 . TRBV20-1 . CSATQDSLGNTIYF TGCAGTGCTACCCAAGACAGCCTGGGAAACACCATATATTTT
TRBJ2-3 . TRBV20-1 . CSASPAKPQSTQYF TGCAGTGCTAGTCCAGCGAAGCCGCAGAGTACGCAGTATTTT
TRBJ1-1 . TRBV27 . CVSSLSWQGTEAFF TGTGTCAGCAGTTTATCGTGGCAGGGCACTGAAGCTTTCTTT
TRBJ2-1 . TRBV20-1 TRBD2 CSASWVAGGKVYNEQFF TGCAGTGCTAGCTGGGTCGCGGGGGGGAAAGTTTACAATGAGCAGTTCTTC
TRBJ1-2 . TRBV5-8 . CASSLQQLNYGYTF TGTGCCAGCAGCTTGCAACAGCTTAACTATGGCTACACCTTC
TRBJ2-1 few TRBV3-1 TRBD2 CASSQHGTSGAPSYNEQFF TGTGCCAGCAGCCAACACGGGACTAGCGGGGCCCCCTCCTACAATGAGCAGTTCTTC
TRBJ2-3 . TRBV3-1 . CASSPGYRADTQYF TGTGCCAGCAGCCCAGGGTATAGGGCAGATACGCAGTATTTT
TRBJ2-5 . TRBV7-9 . CASSETLYSERYF TGTGCCAGCAGCGAAACACTTTATAGCGAGCGGTACTTC
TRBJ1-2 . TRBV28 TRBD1 CASLSGGATNYGYTF TGTGCCAGTTTATCAGGGGGCGCTACTAACTATGGCTACACCTTC
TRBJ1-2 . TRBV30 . CAWRVGSRQGYTF TGTGCCTGGAGGGTAGGATCTCGTCAAGGCTACACCTTC
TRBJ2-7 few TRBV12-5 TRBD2 CASGFGGSEQYF TGTGCTAGTGGTTTCGGGGGGAGCGAGCAGTACTTC
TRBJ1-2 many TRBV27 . CASSPIGSPNYGYTF TGTGCCAGCAGCCCGATCGGCAGCCCTAACTATGGCTACACCTTC
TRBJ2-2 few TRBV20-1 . CSAPRPTNRGELFF TGCAGTGCGCCAAGACCTACAAACCGAGGGGAGCTGTTTTTT
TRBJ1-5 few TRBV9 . CASSVASNQPQHF TGTGCCAGCAGCGTAGCAAGCAATCAGCCCCAGCATTTT
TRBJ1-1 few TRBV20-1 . CSARVYMNTEAFF TGCAGTGCTAGAGTATACATGAACACTGAAGCTTTCTTT
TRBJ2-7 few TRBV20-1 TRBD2 CSAGPPRSSGYYEQYF TGCAGTGCTGGCCCCCCTCGGTCTAGCGGATACTACGAGCAGTACTTC